This T cell receptor beta chain was identified in a study of cytomegalovirus exposure and HLA in healthy donors. It was with 60 Vbeta and 13 Jbeta primers that the PCR ran. Some clones are missing from TCRdb's copy, which holds only in-frame ones; the method was immunoSEQ multiplex PCR. This repertoire comprises about 30,000 clones; its ten largest clones make up 4.8%. Study conclusions and caveats: In an earlier analysis, in some 500 donors, most V segments appeared productive either ~90% or ~30% of the time. CMV serostatus was the only immune exposure information that was available. The study carried out a later analysis of TCR beta sequences. It associated about 15,000 of them with specific HLA alleles at a false discovery rate of 0.05. The study put 150 or so TCR beta chains on its list as cytomegalovirus-associated.

CDR1 is SGHRS, CDR2 YFSETQ, per germline. The CDR3 spans 12 residues. As to this clone: Its target is not known.

The receptor comes from a female donor in good health and CMV-seronegative. Specimen: PBMCs. The chain recombines TRBV5-1 with TRBJ1-4; D gene uncertain. Written as DNA, the CDR3 is TGCCCCCGGTGGTGCGGGAATGAAAAACTGTTTTTT. Translation: CPRWCGNEKLFF.